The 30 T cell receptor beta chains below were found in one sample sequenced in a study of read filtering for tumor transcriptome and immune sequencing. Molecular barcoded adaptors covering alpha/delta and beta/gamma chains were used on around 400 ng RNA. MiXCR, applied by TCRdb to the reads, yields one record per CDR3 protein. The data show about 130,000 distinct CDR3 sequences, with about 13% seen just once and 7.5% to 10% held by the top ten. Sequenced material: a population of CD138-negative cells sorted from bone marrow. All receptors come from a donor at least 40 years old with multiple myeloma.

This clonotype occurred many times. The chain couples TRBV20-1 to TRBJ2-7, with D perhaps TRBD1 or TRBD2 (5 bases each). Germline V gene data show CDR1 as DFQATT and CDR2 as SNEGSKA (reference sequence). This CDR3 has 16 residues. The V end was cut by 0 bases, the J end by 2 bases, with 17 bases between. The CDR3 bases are TGCAGTGCTAGAGATATTGATCTGGGGGAGACCTACGAGCAGTACTTC. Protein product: CSARDIDLGETYEQYF.

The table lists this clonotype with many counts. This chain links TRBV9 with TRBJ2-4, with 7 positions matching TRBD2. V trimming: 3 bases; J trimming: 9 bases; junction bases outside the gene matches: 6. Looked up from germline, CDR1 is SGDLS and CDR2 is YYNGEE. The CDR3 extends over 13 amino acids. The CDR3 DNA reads TGTGCCAGCAGCGCGGGAGGAGACGGCATTCAGTACTTC. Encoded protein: CASSAGGDGIQYF.

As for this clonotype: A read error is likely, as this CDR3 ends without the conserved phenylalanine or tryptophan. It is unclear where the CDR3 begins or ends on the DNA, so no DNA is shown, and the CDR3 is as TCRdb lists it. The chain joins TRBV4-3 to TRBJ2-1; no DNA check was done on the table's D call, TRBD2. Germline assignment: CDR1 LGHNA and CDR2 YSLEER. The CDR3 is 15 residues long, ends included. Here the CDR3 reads CASSPRVSPYNEQIY.

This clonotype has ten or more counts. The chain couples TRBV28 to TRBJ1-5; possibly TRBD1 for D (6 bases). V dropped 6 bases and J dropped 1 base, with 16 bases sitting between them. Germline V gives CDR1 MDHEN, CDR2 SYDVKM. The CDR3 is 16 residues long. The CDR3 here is CASSSLDSLSNQPQHF. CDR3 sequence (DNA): TGTGCCAGCAGCTCCCTGGACAGTCTGAGCAATCAGCCCCAGCATTTT.

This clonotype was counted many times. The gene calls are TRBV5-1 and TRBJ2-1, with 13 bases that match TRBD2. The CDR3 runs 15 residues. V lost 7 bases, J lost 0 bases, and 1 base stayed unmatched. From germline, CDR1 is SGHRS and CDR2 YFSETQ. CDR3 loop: CASRTSGSSYNEQFF. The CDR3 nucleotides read TGCGCCAGCCGGACTAGCGGGAGCTCCTACAATGAGCAGTTCTTC.

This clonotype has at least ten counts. The CDR3 sequence is CSADGENTGELFF. Here the CDR3 DNA reads TGCAGTGCCGATGGGGAGAACACCGGGGAGCTGTTTTTT. This chain connects TRBV20-1 to TRBJ2-2; D call uncertain. V was pared by 6 bases and J by 1 base, with 9 bases between. CDR1 and CDR2 (germline): DFQATT, SNEGSKA (reference sequence). The CDR3 spans 13 residues.

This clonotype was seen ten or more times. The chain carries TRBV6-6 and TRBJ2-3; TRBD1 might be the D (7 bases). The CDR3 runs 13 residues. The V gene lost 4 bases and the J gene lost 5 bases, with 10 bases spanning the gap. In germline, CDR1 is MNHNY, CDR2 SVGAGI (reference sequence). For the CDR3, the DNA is TGTGCCAGCAGTTCCAGGGGGGAAGATACGCAGTATTTT. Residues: CASSSRGEDTQYF.

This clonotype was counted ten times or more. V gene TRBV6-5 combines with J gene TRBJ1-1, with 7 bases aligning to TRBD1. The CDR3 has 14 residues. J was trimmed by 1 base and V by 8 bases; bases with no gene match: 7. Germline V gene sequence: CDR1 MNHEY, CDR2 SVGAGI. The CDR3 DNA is TGTGCCAGCCGGGCCGGGACAGCGAACACTGAAGCTTTCTTT. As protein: CASRAGTANTEAFF.

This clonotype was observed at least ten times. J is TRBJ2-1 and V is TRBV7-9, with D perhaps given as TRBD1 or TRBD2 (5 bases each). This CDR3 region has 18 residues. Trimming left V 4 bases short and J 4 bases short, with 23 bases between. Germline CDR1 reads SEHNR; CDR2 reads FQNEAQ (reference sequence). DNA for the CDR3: TGTGCCAGCAGCTACAACCGTAGGGGAGAACTAAGGTACAATGAGCAGTTCTTC. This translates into CASSYNRRGELRYNEQFF.

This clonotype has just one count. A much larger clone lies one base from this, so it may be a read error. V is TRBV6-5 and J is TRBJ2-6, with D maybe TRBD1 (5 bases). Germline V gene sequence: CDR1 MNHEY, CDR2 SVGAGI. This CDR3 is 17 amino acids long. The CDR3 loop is CASSYEAAVSGANVQTF. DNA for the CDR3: TGTGCCAGCTCATACGAGGCGGCAGTCTCTGGGGCCAACGTCCAGACTTTC.

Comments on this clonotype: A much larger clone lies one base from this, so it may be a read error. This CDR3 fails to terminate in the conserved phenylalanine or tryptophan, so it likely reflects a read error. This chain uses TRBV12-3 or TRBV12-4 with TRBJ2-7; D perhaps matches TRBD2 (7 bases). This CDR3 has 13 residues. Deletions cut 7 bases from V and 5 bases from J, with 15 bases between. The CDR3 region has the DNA TGTGCCAGCAACGGGGGGCCCTGGGACGAGCAGTACTAC. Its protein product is CASNGGPWDEQYY.

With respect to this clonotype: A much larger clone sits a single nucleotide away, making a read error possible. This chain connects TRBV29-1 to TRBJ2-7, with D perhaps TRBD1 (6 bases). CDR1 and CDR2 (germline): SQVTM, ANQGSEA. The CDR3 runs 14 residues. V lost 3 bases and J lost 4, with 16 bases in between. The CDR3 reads CSVDGGQGIYEQYF. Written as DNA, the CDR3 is TGCAGCGTTGATGGCGGGCAGGGGATATACGAGCAGTACTTC.

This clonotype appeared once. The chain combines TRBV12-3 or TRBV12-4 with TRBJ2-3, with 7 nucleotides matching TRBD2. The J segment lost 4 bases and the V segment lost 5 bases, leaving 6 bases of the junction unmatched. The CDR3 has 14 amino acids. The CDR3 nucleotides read TGTGCCAGCAGTCGGGGCGGGAGTTCAGATACGCAGTATTTT. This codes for CASSRGGSSDTQYF.

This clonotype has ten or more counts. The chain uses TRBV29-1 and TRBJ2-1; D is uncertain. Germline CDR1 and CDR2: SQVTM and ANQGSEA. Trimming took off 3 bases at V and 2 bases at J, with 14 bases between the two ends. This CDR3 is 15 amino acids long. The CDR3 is CSVERPGLAYNEQFF. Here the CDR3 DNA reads TGCAGCGTTGAGCGCCCCGGCCTGGCCTACAATGAGCAGTTCTTC.

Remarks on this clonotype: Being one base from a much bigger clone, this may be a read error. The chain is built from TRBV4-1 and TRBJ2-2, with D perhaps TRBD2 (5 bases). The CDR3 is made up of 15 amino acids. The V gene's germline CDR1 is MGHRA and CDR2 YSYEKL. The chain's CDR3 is CASSQGVGYTGELLF. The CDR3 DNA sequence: TGCGCCAGCAGCCAAGGGGTTGGCTACACCGGGGAGCTGCTTTTT.

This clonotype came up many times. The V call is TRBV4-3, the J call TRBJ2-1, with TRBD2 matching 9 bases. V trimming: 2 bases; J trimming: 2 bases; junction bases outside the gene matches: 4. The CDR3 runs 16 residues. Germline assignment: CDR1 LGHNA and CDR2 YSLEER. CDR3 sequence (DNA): TGCGCCAGCAGCCAATCTAAGCGGGAGGCCTACAATGAGCAGTTCTTC. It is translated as CASSQSKREAYNEQFF.

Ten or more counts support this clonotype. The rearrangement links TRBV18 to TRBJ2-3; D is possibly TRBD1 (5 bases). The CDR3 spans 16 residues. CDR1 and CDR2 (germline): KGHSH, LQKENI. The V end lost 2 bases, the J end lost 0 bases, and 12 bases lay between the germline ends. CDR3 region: CASSPSQAGSTDTQYF. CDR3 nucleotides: TGTGCCAGCTCACCATCCCAGGCAGGGAGCACAGATACGCAGTATTTT.

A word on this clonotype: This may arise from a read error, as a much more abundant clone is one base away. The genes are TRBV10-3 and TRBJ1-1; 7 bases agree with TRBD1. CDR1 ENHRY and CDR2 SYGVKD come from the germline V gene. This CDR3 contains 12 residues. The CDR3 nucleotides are TGTGCCACCCGAACAGGGGAGACTGAAGCTCTCTTT. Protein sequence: CATRTGETEALF.

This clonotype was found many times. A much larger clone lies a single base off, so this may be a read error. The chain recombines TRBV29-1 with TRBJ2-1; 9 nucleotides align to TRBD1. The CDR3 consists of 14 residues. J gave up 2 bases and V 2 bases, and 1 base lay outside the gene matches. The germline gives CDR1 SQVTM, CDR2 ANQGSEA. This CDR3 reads CSVEWDRAYNEQFF. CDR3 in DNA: TGCAGCGTTGAATGGGACAGGGCCTACAATGAGCAGTTCTTC.

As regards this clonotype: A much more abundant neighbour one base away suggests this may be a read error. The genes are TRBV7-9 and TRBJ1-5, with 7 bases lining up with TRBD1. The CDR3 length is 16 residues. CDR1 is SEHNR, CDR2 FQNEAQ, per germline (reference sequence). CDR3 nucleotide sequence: TGTGCCAGCAGCCTGTGGACAGGAGTAAGCAATCAGCTCCAGCATTTT. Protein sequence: CASSLWTGVSNQLQHF.

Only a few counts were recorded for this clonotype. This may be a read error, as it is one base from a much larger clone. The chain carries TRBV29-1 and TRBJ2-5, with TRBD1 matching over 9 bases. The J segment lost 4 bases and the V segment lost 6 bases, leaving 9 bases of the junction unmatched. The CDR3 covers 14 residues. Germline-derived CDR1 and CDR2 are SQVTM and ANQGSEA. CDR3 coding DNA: TGCAGCGTGTCGAAGGGGGGACAGGGAGAGACCCAGTACTTC. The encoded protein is CSVSKGGQGETQYF.

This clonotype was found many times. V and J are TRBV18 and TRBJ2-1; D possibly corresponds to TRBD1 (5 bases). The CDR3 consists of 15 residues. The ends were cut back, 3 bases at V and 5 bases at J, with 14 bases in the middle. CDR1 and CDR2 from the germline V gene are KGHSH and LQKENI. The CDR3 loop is CASSPLTDQDNEQFF. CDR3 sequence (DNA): TGTGCCAGCTCACCTCTGACAGATCAAGACAATGAGCAGTTCTTC.

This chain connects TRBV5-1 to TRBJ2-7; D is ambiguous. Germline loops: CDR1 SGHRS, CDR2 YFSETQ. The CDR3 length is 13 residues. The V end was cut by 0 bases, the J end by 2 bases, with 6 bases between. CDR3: CASSLDDAYEQYF. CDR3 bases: TGCGCCAGCAGCTTGGACGACGCCTACGAGCAGTACTTC. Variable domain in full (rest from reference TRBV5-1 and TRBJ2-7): KAGVTQTPRYLIKTRGQQVTLSCSPISGHRSVSWYQQTPGQGLQFLFEYFSETQRNKGNFPGRFSGRQFSNSRSEMNVSTLELGDSALYLCASSLDDAYEQYFGPGTRLTVT.

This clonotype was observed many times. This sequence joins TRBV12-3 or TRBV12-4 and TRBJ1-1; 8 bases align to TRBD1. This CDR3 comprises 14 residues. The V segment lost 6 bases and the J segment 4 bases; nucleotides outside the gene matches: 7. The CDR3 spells CASSFQGAFTEAFF. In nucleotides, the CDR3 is TGTGCCAGCAGCTTTCAGGGGGCCTTCACTGAAGCTTTCTTT.

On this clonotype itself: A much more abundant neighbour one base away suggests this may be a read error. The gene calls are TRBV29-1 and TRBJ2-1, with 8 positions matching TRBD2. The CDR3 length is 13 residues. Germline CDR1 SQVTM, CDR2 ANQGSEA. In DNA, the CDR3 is TGCAGCGTTGAGGGACTAGGTAGCAATGGGCAGTTCTTC. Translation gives CSVEGLGSNGQFF.

CDR3 protein: CASSQDDSYSGNTIYF. In DNA form, the CDR3 reads TGTGCCAGCAGCCAAGACGACAGCTACTCTGGAAACACCATATATTTT. The genes are TRBV14 and TRBJ1-3; D is possibly TRBD1 (5 bases). CDR3 size: 16 residues. The germline CDR1 and CDR2 sequences are SGHDN and FVKESK. V lost 0 bases, J lost 0 bases, and 9 bases lay in between.

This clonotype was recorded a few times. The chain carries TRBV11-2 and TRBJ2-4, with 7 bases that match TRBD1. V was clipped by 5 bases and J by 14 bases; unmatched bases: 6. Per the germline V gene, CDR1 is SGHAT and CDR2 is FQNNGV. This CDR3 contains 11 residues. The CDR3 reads CASSVGQEKYF. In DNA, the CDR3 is TGTGCCAGCAGCGTTGGACAGGAGAAGTACTTC.

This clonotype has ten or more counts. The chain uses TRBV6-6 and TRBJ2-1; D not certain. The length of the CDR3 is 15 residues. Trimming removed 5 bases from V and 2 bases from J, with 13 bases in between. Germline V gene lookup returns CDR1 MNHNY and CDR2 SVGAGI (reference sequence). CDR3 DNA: TGTGCCAGCAGTGTGGAAGGTCCTGCCTACAATGAGCAGTTCTTC. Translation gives CASSVEGPAYNEQFF.

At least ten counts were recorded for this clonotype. The CDR3 coding sequence is TGTGCCAGCAGCCTGACTAGCAATGAGCAGTTCTTC. It is translated as CASSLTSNEQFF. The V gene is TRBV7-2, the J gene TRBJ2-1; TRBD2 might be the D (6 bases). Germline CDR1 is SGHTA and CDR2 is FQGNSA. V was clipped by 5 bases and J by 6 bases, with 8 bases between them. The CDR3 is 12 amino acids.

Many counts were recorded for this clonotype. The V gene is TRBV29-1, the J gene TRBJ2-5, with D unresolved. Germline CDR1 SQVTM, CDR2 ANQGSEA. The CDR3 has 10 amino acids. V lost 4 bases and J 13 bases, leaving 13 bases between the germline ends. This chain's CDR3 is CSVGAPTWYF. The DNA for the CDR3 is TGCAGCGTTGGAGCGCCAACTTGGTACTTC. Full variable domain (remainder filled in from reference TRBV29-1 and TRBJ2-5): SAVISQKPSRDICQRGTSLTIQCQVDSQVTMMFWYRQQPGQSLTLIATANQGSEATYESGFVIDKFPISRPNLTFSTLTVSNMSPEDSSIYLCSVGAPTWYFGPGTRLLVL.